This TCR beta chain derives from a study of blood T cell repertoires in COVID-19. As for the study in general: Donors in the United States, Italy and Spain gave samples during acute or convalescent COVID-19. PBMCs, B-cell-depleted T cells, or T cells were the source of the cDNA or gDNA that made up the material.

As processed by the authors: Reference gene primer amplification yielded estimated nucleated cell counts. Sequencing used immunoSEQ multiplex PCR; TCRdb keeps in-frame clones, though not all of them. V, J and clone size derive from that table, while D and trimming were established from the DNA sequence. The sample has roughly 90,000 clones; roughly nine tenths are singletons. Per germline, CDR1 SGHAT and CDR2 FQDESV (reference sequence). The length of the CDR3 is 14 residues. Trimming pared 1 base from V and 4 bases from J, leaving 8 bases between. The clonotype comes from a man between 50 and 59 years old with acute or convalescent COVID-19. Sequences were obtained from peripheral blood. The rearrangement joins TRBV11-1 to TRBJ1-5; TRBD1 is a possible D gene (5 bases). CDR3 in amino acids: CASSLGPGNQPQHF. The CDR3 coding sequence is TGTGCCAGCAGCTTAGGCCCAGGGAATCAGCCCCAGCATTTT.